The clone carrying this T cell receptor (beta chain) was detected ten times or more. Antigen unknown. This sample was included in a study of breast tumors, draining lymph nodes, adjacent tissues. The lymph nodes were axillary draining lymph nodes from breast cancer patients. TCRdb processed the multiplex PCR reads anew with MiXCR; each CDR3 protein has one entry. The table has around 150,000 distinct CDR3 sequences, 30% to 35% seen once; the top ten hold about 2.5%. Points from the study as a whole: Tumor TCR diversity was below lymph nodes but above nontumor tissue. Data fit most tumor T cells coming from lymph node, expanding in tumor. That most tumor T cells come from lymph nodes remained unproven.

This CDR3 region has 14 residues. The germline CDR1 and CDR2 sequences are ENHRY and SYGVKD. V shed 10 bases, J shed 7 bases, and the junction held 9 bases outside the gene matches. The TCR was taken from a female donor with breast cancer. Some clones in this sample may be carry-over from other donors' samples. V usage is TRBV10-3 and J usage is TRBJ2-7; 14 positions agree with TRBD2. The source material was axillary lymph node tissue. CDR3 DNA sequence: TGTGCCAGTGGGGGACTAGCGGGGGCAGGGGAGCAGTACGTC. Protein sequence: CASGGLAGAGEQYV.